Listed below are T cell receptor beta chains from one sample, sequenced in a study of graft-versus-host responses after intestinal transplantation. Some clones are missing from TCRdb's copy, which holds only in-frame ones; the method was immunoSEQ multiplex PCR. In the table there are more than 13,000 clones, 67% of which are singletons. The sample in question was ileum tissue, obtained roughly 720 days after intestinal transplantation. These receptors were obtained from a human patient who received an intestinal transplant, so some T cells may come from the graft donor. Each CDR3 is given with its conserved first and last residue. Each record gives: CDR3 DNA, CDR3 protein, J gene, D gene, V gene, clone size, CDR3 length. The D gene is left open where the match is weak. For some rows the clone size is stated as once, few or many, or as a class when expanded; others skip it.

DNA: TGTGCCAGCGGCCGGGACAGGGGGTACAATGAGCAGTTCTTC
CDR3: CASGRDRGYNEQFF
J: TRBJ2-1
D: TRBD1
V: TRBV2
size: NA
length: 14

DNA: TGTGCCAGCAGCCCCGAAGGACAGGCAAAACTGTTTTTT
CDR3: CASSPEGQAKLFF
J: TRBJ1-4
D: TRBD1
V: TRBV7-9
size: few
length: 13

DNA: TGTGCCAGCAGCTTAGAGATCGGACAGGGGACTTATGGCTACACCTTC
CDR3: CASSLEIGQGTYGYTF
J: TRBJ1-2
D: TRBD1
V: TRBV7-8
size: NA
length: 16

DNA: TGTGCCAGCTCACTTGTCGGGTTGAACACTGAAGCTTTCTTT
CDR3: CASSLVGLNTEAFF
J: TRBJ1-1
D: NA
V: TRBV18
size: once
length: 14

DNA: TGCAGTGCGGCATACAATGAGCAGTTCTTC
CDR3: CSAAYNEQFF
J: TRBJ2-1
D: NA
V: TRBV20-1
size: few
length: 10

DNA: TGTGCCAGCAGTTCCATCGGGACTCAAAACACTGAAGCTTTCTTT
CDR3: CASSSIGTQNTEAFF
J: TRBJ1-1
D: NA
V: TRBV6-6
size: NA
length: 15

DNA: TGTGCCACCAACAGGGGGACAGGGAATTCACCCCTCCACTTT
CDR3: CATNRGTGNSPLHF
J: TRBJ1-6
D: TRBD1
V: TRBV6-5
size: few
length: 14

DNA: TGTGCCAGTGAACCGGGAACGGGCACTGAAGCTTTCTTT
CDR3: CASEPGTGTEAFF
J: TRBJ1-1
D: NA
V: TRBV21-1
size: large
length: 13

DNA: TGCGCCAGCAGTGAGTCATCGGGACAGGACGGGGATACGCAGTATTTT
CDR3: CASSESSGQDGDTQYF
J: TRBJ2-3
D: TRBD1
V: TRBV10-1
size: NA
length: 16

DNA: TGTGCCAGCAGTACGGGACAGGGGAAGGGCGGGGAGCTGTTTTTT
CDR3: CASSTGQGKGGELFF
J: TRBJ2-2
D: TRBD1
V: TRBV6-6
size: NA
length: 15

DNA: TGTGCCAGTAGGAGAAACCACAGGGATTCTAATTCACCCCTCCACTTT
CDR3: CASRRNHRDSNSPLHF
J: TRBJ1-6
D: NA
V: TRBV19
size: NA
length: 16

DNA: TGTGCCTGGAGTGTGGCCAGGCCTGCGGGTGAAAAACTGTTTTTT
CDR3: CAWSVARPAGEKLFF
J: TRBJ1-4
D: NA
V: TRBV30
size: NA
length: 15

DNA: TGTGCCAGCAGCCATTTTGGGTGGGGCAGGGGCAACAATGAGCAGTTCTTC
CDR3: CASSHFGWGRGNNEQFF
J: TRBJ2-1
D: NA
V: TRBV5-4
size: once
length: 17

DNA: TGCGCCAGCAGCGTTACAGGGGGCGCCGAGCAGTACTTC
CDR3: CASSVTGGAEQYF
J: TRBJ2-7
D: TRBD1
V: TRBV5-1
size: NA
length: 13

DNA: TGTGCCAGCTCACCCGGACAGGGGACCGGGGAGCTGTTTTTT
CDR3: CASSPGQGTGELFF
J: TRBJ2-2
D: TRBD1
V: TRBV18
size: NA
length: 14

DNA: TGTGCCAGCAGCTTAGGTTTAAACTCTGGAAACACCATATATTTT
CDR3: CASSLGLNSGNTIYF
J: TRBJ1-3
D: NA
V: TRBV7-8
size: NA
length: 15

DNA: TGTGCCAGCAGCTGGGACAGGGGGGACAATCAGCCCCAGCATTTT
CDR3: CASSWDRGDNQPQHF
J: TRBJ1-5
D: TRBD1
V: TRBV5-8
size: NA
length: 15

DNA: TGCAGCGTTGAAGATGGTAGGACAGGGGGATGGGAGCAGTTCTTC
CDR3: CSVEDGRTGGWEQFF
J: TRBJ2-1
D: TRBD1
V: TRBV29-1
size: NA
length: 15

DNA: TGCGCCAGCAGCCAAGGGCCCTGGAACACCGGGGAGCTGTTTTTT
CDR3: CASSQGPWNTGELFF
J: TRBJ2-2
D: NA
V: TRBV4-1
size: NA
length: 15

DNA: TGTGCCAGCAAAGAACTAGCGGGGGGGCCGAATACGCAGTATTTT
CDR3: CASKELAGGPNTQYF
J: TRBJ2-3
D: TRBD2
V: TRBV6-4
size: once
length: 15

DNA: TGCGCCAGCGAAGGAGGGAACACTGAAGCTTTCTTT
CDR3: CASEGGNTEAFF
J: TRBJ1-1
D: NA
V: TRBV4-3
size: NA
length: 12

DNA: TGTGCCAGCAGCTTGGCCGTAGAATTATATGGCTACACCTTC
CDR3: CASSLAVELYGYTF
J: TRBJ1-2
D: NA
V: TRBV5-4
size: few
length: 14

DNA: TGTGCCAGCAGCCAAGATCATATATTGGCATTGCGGACCGGGGAGCTGTTTTTT
CDR3: CASSQDHILALRTGELFF
J: TRBJ2-2
D: NA
V: TRBV14
size: NA
length: 18

DNA: TGTGCCAGCATTCAGACTTCTAGCTCCTACGAGCAGTACTTC
CDR3: CASIQTSSSYEQYF
J: TRBJ2-7
D: NA
V: TRBV2
size: NA
length: 14

DNA: TGTGCCAGCAGGGAGGACCTTTCCTACGAGCAGTACTTC
CDR3: CASREDLSYEQYF
J: TRBJ2-7
D: NA
V: TRBV27
size: once
length: 13

DNA: TGTGCCAGCAGCTATACTCAGGGGAGTACTAATGAAAAACTGTTTTTT
CDR3: CASSYTQGSTNEKLFF
J: TRBJ1-4
D: NA
V: TRBV5-4
size: few
length: 16

DNA: TGTGCCAGCTCCCCCGAGGGTGGAAACACCATATATTTT
CDR3: CASSPEGGNTIYF
J: TRBJ1-3
D: NA
V: TRBV18
size: NA
length: 13

DNA: TGTGCCAGTAGCCTCAGTAAAAACACTGAAGCTTTCTTT
CDR3: CASSLSKNTEAFF
J: TRBJ1-1
D: NA
V: TRBV19
size: NA
length: 13

DNA: TGCGCCAGCAGCCTTGACAGATCTAACTATGGCTACACCTTC
CDR3: CASSLDRSNYGYTF
J: TRBJ1-2
D: NA
V: TRBV4-3
size: NA
length: 14

DNA: TGTGCCAGCAGCACGACCGGGACACCCTATGGCTACACCTTC
CDR3: CASSTTGTPYGYTF
J: TRBJ1-2
D: NA
V: TRBV6-1
size: NA
length: 14

DNA: TGTGCCAGCAGCTTAGCCGGGAACGAGCAGTACTTC
CDR3: CASSLAGNEQYF
J: TRBJ2-7
D: NA
V: TRBV11-3
size: NA
length: 12

DNA: TGTGCCAGCAGCTTTAGAAGTGGAGGGGGCAGTACCGGGGAGCTGTTTTTT
CDR3: CASSFRSGGGSTGELFF
J: TRBJ2-2
D: NA
V: TRBV7-9
size: NA
length: 17

DNA: TGTGCCAGCAGTCGAGTGACAGACGAGCAGTACTTC
CDR3: CASSRVTDEQYF
J: TRBJ2-7
D: NA
V: TRBV6-5
size: NA
length: 12

DNA: TGTGCCAGCACCGGACAGGGATACCCCTACGAGCAGTACTTC
CDR3: CASTGQGYPYEQYF
J: TRBJ2-7
D: TRBD1
V: TRBV11-2
size: NA
length: 14

DNA: TGCGCCAGCAGTCTTCTAAAGGGGCGGCGCCAAGAGACCCAGTACTTC
CDR3: CASSLLKGRRQETQYF
J: TRBJ2-5
D: NA
V: TRBV23-1
size: NA
length: 16

DNA: TGTGCCAGCTCACCCCTCTCTGGGGCCAACGTCCTGACTTTC
CDR3: CASSPLSGANVLTF
J: TRBJ2-6
D: NA
V: TRBV18
size: few
length: 14